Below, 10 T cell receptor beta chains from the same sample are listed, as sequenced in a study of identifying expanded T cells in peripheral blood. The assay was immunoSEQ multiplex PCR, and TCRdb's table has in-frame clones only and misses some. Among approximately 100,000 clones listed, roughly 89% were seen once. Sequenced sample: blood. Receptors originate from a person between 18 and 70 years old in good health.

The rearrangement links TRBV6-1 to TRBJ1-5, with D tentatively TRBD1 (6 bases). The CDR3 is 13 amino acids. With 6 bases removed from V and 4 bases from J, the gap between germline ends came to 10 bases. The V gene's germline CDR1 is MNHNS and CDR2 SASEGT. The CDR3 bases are TGTGCCAGCAGCCATACAGGGAATCAGCCCCAGCATTTT. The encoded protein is CASSHTGNQPQHF.

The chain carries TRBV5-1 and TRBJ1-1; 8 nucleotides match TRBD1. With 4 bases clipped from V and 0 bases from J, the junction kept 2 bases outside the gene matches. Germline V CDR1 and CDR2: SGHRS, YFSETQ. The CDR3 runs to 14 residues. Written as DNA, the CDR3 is TGCGCCAGCAGCGGGACAGGACTGAACACTGAAGCTTTCTTT. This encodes CASSGTGLNTEAFF. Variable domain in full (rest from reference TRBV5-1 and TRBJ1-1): KAGVTQTPRYLIKTRGQQVTLSCSPISGHRSVSWYQQTPGQGLQFLFEYFSETQRNKGNFPGRFSGRQFSNSRSEMNVSTLELGDSALYLCASSGTGLNTEAFFGQGTRLTVV.

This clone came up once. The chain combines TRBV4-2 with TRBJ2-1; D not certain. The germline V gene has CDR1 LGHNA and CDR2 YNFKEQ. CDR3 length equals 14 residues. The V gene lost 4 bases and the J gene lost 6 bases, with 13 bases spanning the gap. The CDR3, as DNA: TGTGCCAGCAGCCTTGACCCCCAGTTCAATGAGCAGTTCTTC. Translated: CASSLDPQFNEQFF.

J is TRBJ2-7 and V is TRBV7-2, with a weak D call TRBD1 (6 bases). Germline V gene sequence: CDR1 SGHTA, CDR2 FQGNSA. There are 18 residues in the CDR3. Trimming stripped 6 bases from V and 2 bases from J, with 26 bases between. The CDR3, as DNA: TGTGCCAGCAGTTCGACAGGAGTGGCAAAGGGTTCAACCTACGAGCAGTACTTC. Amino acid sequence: CASSSTGVAKGSTYEQYF.

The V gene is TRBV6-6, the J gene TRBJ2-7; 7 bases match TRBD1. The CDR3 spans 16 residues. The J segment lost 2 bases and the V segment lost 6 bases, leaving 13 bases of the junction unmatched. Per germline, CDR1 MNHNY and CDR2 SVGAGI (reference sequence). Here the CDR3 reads CASSRQGSKGPYEQYF. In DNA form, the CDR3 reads TGTGCCAGCAGCCGACAGGGATCGAAGGGCCCCTACGAGCAGTACTTC.

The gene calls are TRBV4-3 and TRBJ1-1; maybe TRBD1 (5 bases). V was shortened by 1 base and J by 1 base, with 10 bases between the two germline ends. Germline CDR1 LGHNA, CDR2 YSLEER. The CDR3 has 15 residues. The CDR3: CASSQGGSGNTEAFF. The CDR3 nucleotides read TGCGCCAGCAGCCAAGGGGGGTCGGGGAACACTGAAGCTTTCTTT.

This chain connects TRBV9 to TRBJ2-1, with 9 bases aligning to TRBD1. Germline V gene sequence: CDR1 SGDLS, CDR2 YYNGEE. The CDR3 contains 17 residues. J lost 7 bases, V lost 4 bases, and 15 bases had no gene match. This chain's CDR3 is CASSPFIRGQGGNEQFF. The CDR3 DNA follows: TGTGCCAGCAGCCCCTTCATTAGGGGACAGGGAGGGAATGAGCAGTTCTTC.

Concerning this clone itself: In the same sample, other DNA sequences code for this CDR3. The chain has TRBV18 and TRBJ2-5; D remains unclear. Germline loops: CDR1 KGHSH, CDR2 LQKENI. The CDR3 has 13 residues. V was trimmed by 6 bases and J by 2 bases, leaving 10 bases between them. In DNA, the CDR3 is TGTGCCAGCTCCCCCTCAGGTCAAGAGACCCAGTACTTC. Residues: CASSPSGQETQYF.

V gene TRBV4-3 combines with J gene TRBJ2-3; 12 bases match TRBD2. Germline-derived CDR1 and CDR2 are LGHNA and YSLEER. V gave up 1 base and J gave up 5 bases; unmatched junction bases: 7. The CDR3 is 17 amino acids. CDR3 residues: CASSQGLAGAGGDTQYF. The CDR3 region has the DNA TGCGCCAGCAGCCAAGGACTAGCGGGGGCCGGAGGAGATACGCAGTATTTT.

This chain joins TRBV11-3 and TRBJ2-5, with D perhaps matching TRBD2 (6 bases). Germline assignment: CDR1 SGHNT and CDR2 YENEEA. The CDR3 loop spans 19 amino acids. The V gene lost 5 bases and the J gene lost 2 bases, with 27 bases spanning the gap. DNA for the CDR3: TGTGCCAGCAGCCCCGGTTCCGACAGTCCAGGAGGGCTGCAAGAGACCCAGTACTTC. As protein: CASSPGSDSPGGLQETQYF.